The source of this TCR beta chain is a study of cytomegalovirus exposure and HLA in healthy donors. Primers for the PCR totalled 60 Vbeta and 13 Jbeta. TCRdb keeps only in-frame clones here, not all; method: immunoSEQ multiplex PCR. The sample yields some 130,000 clones, 70% to 80% seen once. This CDR3 is 15 amino acids long. V lost 3 bases and J lost 8, with 17 bases in between. Germline loops: CDR1 LGHNT, CDR2 FRNRAP. The sample consisted of PBMCs. This chain uses TRBV12-5 with TRBJ2-1, with D maybe TRBD1 (6 bases). This TCR derives from a man aged 25 to 45 in good health and CMV-seronegative. The CDR3 DNA reads TGTGCTAGTGGTTTCGGTCTACCCAACAGGGATGAGCAGTTCTTC. Its translation: CASGFGLPNRDEQFF.